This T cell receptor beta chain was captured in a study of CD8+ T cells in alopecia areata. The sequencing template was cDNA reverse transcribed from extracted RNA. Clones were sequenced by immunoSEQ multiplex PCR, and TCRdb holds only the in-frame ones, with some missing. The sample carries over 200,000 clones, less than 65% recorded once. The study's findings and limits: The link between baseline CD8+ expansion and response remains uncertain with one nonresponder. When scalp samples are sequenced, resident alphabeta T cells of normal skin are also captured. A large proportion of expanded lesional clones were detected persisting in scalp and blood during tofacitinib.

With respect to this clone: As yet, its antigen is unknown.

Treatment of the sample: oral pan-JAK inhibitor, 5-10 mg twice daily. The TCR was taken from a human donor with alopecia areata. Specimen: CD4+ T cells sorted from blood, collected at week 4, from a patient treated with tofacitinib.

CDR3 DNA: TGTGCCAGCAGCCGATACACCGGGGAGCTGTTTTTT. Protein: CASSRYTGELFF. This chain connects TRBV9 to TRBJ2-2; D remains unclear. CDR1 is SGDLS and CDR2 is YYNGEE in the germline V gene. This CDR3 has 12 amino acids. The V end was cut by 4 bases, the J end by 3 bases, with 4 bases between.